This T cell receptor (beta chain) is drawn from a study of blood T cell repertoires in COVID-19. Study details: COVID-19 samples collected from the United States, Italy and Spain covered acute and convalescent phases. PBMCs, B-cell-depleted T cells, or T cells provided the cDNA or gDNA that made up the material.

Deletions cut 4 bases from V and 2 bases from J, with 13 bases between. The CDR3 covers 15 residues. Germline CDR1 is LGHNA and CDR2 is YNFKEQ. Per the study methods: The assay estimated nucleated cells by amplifying reference gene primers. Clones were sequenced by immunoSEQ multiplex PCR, and TCRdb holds only the in-frame ones, with some missing. That table gives V, J and clone size, and the DNA gave D and trimming. This repertoire shows approximately 150,000 clones, about 80% found once; its top ten account for roughly 3.6%. The TCR originated in a man aged 65 to 85 who had recovered from COVID-19. Sequencing used peripheral blood. V and J are TRBV4-2 and TRBJ2-3; D possibly corresponds to TRBD2 (6 bases). CDR3 nucleotides: TGTGCCAGCAGCCCGGGGGAGCGAACCACAGATACGCAGTATTTT. Protein product: CASSPGERTTDTQYF.